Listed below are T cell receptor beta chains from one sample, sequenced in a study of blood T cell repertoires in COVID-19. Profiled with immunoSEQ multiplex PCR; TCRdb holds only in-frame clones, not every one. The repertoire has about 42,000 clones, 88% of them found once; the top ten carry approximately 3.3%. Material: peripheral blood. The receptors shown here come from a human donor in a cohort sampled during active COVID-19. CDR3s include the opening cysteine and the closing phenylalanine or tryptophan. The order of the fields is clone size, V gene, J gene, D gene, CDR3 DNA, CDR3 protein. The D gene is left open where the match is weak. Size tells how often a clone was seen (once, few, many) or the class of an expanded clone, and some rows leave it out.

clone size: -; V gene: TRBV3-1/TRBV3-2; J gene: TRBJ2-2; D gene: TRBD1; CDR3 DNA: TGTGCCAGCAGCCCGGACAGGCCGAACACCGGGGAGCTGTTTTTT; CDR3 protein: CASSPDRPNTGELFF
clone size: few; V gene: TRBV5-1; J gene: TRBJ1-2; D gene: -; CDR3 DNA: TGCGCCACCTCGGGGGGCTACACCTTC; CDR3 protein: CATSGGYTF
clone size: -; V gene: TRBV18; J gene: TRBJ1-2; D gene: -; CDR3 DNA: TGTGCCAGCTCACCACCCTACAGGGTTGGCTATGGCTACACCTTC; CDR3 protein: CASSPPYRVGYGYTF
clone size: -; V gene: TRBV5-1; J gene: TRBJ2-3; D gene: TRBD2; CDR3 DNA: TGCGCCAGCAGCGAGGAGCGGGCGGGAGGCACAGATACGCAGTATTTT; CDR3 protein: CASSEERAGGTDTQYF
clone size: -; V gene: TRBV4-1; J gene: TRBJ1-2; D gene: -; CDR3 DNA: TGCGCCAGCAGCCAAGCGTCAGCGTCGGTCTATGGCTACACCTTC; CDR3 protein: CASSQASASVYGYTF
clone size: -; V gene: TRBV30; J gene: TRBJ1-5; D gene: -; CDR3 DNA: TGTGCCTGGAGCCCATCTTTTACCGGGACACCCAATCAGCCCCAGCATTTT; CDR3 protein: CAWSPSFTGTPNQPQHF
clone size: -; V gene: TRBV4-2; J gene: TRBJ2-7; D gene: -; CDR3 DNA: TGTGCCAGCAGCCAAGAACGGACGGGGACCTACGAGCAGTACTTC; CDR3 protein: CASSQERTGTYEQYF
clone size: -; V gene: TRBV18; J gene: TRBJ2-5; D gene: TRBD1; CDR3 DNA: TGTGCCAGCTCACCTTTGACAGGGGAAGAGACCCAGTACTTC; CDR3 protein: CASSPLTGEETQYF
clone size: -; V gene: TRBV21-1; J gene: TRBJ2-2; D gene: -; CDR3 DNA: TGTGCCAGCAGCAATTTCCCGGGACAGCCGCCGGAGGACACCGGGGAGCTGTTTTTT; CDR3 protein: CASSNFPGQPPEDTGELFF
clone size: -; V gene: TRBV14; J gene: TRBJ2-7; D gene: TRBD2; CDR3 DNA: TGTGCCAGCAGCGCGATCGGCGGGAGGGCCAACGAGCAGTACTTC; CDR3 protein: CASSAIGGRANEQYF
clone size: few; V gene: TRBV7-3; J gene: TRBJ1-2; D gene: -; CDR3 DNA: TGTGCCAGCAGCCAATTCGCCGGGGGGGCTAACTATGGCTACACCTTC; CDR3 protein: CASSQFAGGANYGYTF
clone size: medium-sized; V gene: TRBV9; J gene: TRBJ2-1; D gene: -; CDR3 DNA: TGTGCCAGCAGCCCAGGGACTTACAATGAGCAGTTCTTC; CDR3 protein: CASSPGTYNEQFF
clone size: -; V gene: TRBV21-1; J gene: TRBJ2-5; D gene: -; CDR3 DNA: TGTGCCAGCAGCACGACAGGGGATGGGGAGACCCAGTACTTC; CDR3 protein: CASSTTGDGETQYF
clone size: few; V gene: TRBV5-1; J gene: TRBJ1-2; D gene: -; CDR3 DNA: TGCGCCAGCAGCCCCCAGGGAAGTGGCTACACCTTC; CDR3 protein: CASSPQGSGYTF
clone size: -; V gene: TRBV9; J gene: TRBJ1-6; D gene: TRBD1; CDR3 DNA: TGTGCCAGCAGCGCGGACAGGTCTAATTCACCCCTCCACTTT; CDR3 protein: CASSADRSNSPLHF
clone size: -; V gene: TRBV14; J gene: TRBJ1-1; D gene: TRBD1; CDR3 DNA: TGTGCCAGCAGCCAAGATCGGACAGGAATTACTGAAGCTTTCTTT; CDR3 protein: CASSQDRTGITEAFF
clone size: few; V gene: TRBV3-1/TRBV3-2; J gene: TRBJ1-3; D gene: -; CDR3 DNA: TGTGCCAGCAGCCAATCTTACTCCTCTGGAAACACCATATATTTT; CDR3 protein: CASSQSYSSGNTIYF
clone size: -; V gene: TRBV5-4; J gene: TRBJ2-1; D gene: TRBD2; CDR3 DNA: TGTGCCAGCAGCTCCCGGTCTAGCGGGAGTTACAATGAGCAGTTCTTC; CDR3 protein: CASSSRSSGSYNEQFF
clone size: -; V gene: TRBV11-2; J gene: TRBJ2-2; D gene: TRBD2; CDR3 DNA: TGTGCCAGCAGCCTAAGCGGGGGGCCCTACACCGGGGAGCTGTTTTTT; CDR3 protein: CASSLSGGPYTGELFF
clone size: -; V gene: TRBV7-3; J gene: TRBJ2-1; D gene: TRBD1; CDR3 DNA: TGTGCCAGCAGCCCAGGGGGACAGGTTGGTAGAAATGAGCAGTTCTTC; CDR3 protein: CASSPGGQVGRNEQFF
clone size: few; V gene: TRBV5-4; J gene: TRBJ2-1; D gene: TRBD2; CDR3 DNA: TGTGCCAGCAGCGTCAGCGGGGAGCCCTACAATGAGCAGTTCTTC; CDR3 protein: CASSVSGEPYNEQFF
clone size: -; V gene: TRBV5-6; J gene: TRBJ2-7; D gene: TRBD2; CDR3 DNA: TGTGCCAGCAGCTTAGGCGGGAGGTTAATGTACGAGCAGTACTTC; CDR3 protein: CASSLGGRLMYEQYF
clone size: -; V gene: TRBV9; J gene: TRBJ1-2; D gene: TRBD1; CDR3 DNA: TGTGCCAGCAGCCGTTCCGGGACAGGGGGCTCTGGCTACACCTTC; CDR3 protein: CASSRSGTGGSGYTF
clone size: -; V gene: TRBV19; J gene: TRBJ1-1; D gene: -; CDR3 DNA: TGTGCCAGTAGTGTCAAGGTGGCGGGGAACACTGAAGCTTTCTTT; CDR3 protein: CASSVKVAGNTEAFF
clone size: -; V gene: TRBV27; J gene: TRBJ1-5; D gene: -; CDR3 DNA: TGTGCCAGCCGACGGGGAAATCAGCCCCAGCATTTT; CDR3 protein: CASRRGNQPQHF
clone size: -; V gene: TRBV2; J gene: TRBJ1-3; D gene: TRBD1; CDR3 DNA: TGTGCCAGCAGCTACAGGGGTGCCTCTGGAAACACCATATATTTT; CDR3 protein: CASSYRGASGNTIYF
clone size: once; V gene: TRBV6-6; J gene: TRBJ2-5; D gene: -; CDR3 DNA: TGTGCCAGCAGTTACGGTTCGGGGAGGGAGACCCAGTACTTC; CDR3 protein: CASSYGSGRETQYF
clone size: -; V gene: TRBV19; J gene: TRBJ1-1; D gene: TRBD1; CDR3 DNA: TGTGCCAGTAGTATACCGACAGGGATTGAAGCTTTCTTT; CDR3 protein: CASSIPTGIEAFF
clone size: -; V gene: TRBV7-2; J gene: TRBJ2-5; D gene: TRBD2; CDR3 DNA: TGTGCCAGCAGCTCAGGACTAGCGGGGATAGAGACCCAGTACTTC; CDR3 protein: CASSSGLAGIETQYF
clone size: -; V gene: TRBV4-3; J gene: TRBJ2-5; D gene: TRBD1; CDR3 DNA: TGCGCCAGCAGCCAAGAACGAGGGGGCGTAGAGACCCAGTACTTC; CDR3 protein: CASSQERGGVETQYF
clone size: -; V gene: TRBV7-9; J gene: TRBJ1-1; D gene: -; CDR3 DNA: TGTGCCAGCAGCCAGGGTGCCGGGACTTATGAAGCTTTCTTT; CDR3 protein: CASSQGAGTYEAFF
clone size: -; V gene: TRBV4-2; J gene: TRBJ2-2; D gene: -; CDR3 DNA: TGTGCCAGCAGCCAAGTTCCGGGATCCCCCCCCGGGGAGCTGTTTTTT; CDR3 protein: CASSQVPGSPPGELFF
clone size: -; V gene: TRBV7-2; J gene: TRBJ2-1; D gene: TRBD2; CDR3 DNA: TGTGCCAGCAGCCCTAGAGGGGGGACTAGCTCCTACAATGAGCAGTTCTTC; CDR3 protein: CASSPRGGTSSYNEQFF
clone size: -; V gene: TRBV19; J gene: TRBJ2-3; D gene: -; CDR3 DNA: TGTGCCAGTAGTCCTAGCACGGACGGGGGGCAGTATTTT; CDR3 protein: CASSPSTDGGQYF
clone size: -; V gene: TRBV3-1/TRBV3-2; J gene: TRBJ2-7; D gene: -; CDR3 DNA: TGTGCCAGCAGCCAAGGGGTAGGGGGCTACGAGCAGTACTTC; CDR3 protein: CASSQGVGGYEQYF
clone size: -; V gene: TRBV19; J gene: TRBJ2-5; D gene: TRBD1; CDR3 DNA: TGTGCCAGTAGTCCGACAGGGGGCAGGGAGACCCAGTACTTC; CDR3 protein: CASSPTGGRETQYF
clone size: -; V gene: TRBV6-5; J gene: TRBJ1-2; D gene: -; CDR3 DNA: TGTGCCAGCAAACGAGGTATGGGCTATGGCTACACCTTC; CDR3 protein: CASKRGMGYGYTF
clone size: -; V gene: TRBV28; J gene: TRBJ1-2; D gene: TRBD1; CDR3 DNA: TGTGCCAGCAGTTCAGGGACAGTCTATGGCTACACCTTC; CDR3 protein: CASSSGTVYGYTF
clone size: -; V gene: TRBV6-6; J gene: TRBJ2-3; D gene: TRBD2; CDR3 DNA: TGTGCCAGCAGCTTTATAGCGGGAGTGAGCACAGATACGCAGTATTTT; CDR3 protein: CASSFIAGVSTDTQYF
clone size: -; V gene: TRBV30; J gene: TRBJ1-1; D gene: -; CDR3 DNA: TGTGCCTGGAGTGTACAAGCGGGGAACACTGAAGCTTTCTTT; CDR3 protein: CAWSVQAGNTEAFF
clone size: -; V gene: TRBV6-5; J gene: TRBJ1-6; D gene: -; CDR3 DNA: TGTGCCAGCAGTAGGAGCCCTAATTCACCCCTCCACTTT; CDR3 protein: CASSRSPNSPLHF
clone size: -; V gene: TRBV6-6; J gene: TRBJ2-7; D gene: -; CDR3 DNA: TGTGCCAGCAGTTACTCGCCCGGGACTGGGTCCTACGAGCAGTACTTC; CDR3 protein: CASSYSPGTGSYEQYF
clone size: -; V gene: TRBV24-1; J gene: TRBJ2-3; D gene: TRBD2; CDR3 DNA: TGTGCCACCAGTGATCCTAGCGGGGGATCAGATACGCAGTATTTT; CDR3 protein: CATSDPSGGSDTQYF
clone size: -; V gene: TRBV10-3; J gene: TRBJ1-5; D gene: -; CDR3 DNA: TGTGCCATCAGTTACAGTGAAAATCAGCCCCAGCATTTT; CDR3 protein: CAISYSENQPQHF
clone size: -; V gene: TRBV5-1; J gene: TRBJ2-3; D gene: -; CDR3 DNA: TGCGCCAGCAGCTTGGATGCGGTTACAGATACGCAGTATTTT; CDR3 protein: CASSLDAVTDTQYF
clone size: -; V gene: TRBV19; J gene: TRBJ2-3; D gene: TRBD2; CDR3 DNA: TGTGCCAGTAAATCCCCAGCGGGAGAGACAGATACGCAGTATTTT; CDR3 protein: CASKSPAGETDTQYF
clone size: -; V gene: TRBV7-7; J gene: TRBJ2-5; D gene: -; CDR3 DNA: TGTGCCAGCAGCTTAAGATGGGGGCCTGAAGAGACCCAGTACTTC; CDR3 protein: CASSLRWGPEETQYF
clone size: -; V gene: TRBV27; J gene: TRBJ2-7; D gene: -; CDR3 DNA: TGTGCCAGCAGTTTGTCGGCGGGGACTGTCGAGCAGTACTTC; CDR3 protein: CASSLSAGTVEQYF
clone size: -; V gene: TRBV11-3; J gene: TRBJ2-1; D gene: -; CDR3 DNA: TGTGCCAGCAGCCCACACAGAGCATCCAATGAGCAGTTCTTC; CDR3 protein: CASSPHRASNEQFF